One and the same sample provided the 30 T cell receptor beta chains below, sequenced in a study of cytomegalovirus exposure and HLA in healthy donors (TCRdb year 2017). Receptor libraries were prepared by the immunoSEQ multiplex PCR assay. For the multiplex PCR, a mixture combining 60 forward primers for TCR Vbeta segments and 13 reverse primers for TCR Jbeta segments was used. TCRdb holds this immuneACCESS table with in-frame rearrangements only. Some clones are missing; in checked studies, unresolved V genes explain under half, and the rest has no known cause. This sample comprises over 150,000 clones, less than 85% of them detected only once. 1% of the sample lies in the top ten. Sequenced sample: PBMCs. These receptors all stem from a boy aged 2 to 10 in good health and CMV-seronegative.

The V gene is TRBV28, the J gene TRBJ2-5; no clear D gene. The J call is in doubt because the DNA end fits TRBJ2-7 better. Germline V CDR1 and CDR2: MDHEN, SYDVKM. The CDR3 is 12 amino acids. The CDR3 reads CASSLSSYEQYF. The CDR3, as DNA: TGTGCCAGCAGTTTGAGCTCTTACGAGCAGTACTTC.

This clone was picked up a small number of times. This rearrangement joins TRBV29-1 to TRBJ1-2; D not certain. Deletions cut 3 bases from V and 0 bases from J, with 11 bases between. The CDR3 loop spans 14 amino acids. Germline loops: CDR1 SQVTM, CDR2 ANQGSEA. The CDR3 coding sequence is TGCAGCGTTGATTGGTCGGGTGCTAACTATGGCTACACCTTC. Protein product: CSVDWSGANYGYTF.

J is TRBJ2-7 and V is TRBV19, with TRBD2 identical over 8 bases. Germline CDR1 is LNHDA and CDR2 is SQIVND (reference sequence). J lost 6 bases, V lost 3 bases, and 7 bases had no gene match. CDR3 length equals 14 residues. DNA of the CDR3: TGTGCCAGTAGTATTGAAGGACTAGCTCCCGAGCAGTACTTC. This gives the protein CASSIEGLAPEQYF. Using reference TRBV19 and TRBJ2-7 for the parts outside the CDR3, the full variable domain is DGGITQSPKYLFRKEGQNVTLSCEQNLNHDAMYWYRQDPGQGLRLIYYSQIVNDFQKGDIAEGYSVSREKKESFPLTVTSAQKNPTAFYLCASSIEGLAPEQYFGPGTRLTVT.

This clone appeared once. This chain joins TRBV4-1 and TRBJ1-4, with a weak D call TRBD1 (6 bases). Germline CDR1 MGHRA, CDR2 YSYEKL. CDR3 length equals 16 residues. V lost 0 bases to trimming and J lost 8 bases, with 16 bases between them. In nucleotides, the CDR3 is TGCGCCAGCAGCCAAGAGTTGGGAGGGGGTAGCGAAAAACTGTTTTTT. Protein product: CASSQELGGGSEKLFF.

V gene TRBV28 combines with J gene TRBJ2-3, with TRBD2 matching 7 bases. Germline-derived CDR1 and CDR2 are MDHEN and SYDVKM. V shed 6 bases and J 0 bases; nucleotides not matched to a gene: 6. This CDR3 comprises 15 residues. CDR3 DNA: TGTGCCAGCAGCCACAGGCGGGAGAGCACAGATACGCAGTATTTT. Its translation is CASSHRRESTDTQYF.

This clone was observed once. V is TRBV6-1 and J is TRBJ2-5, with TRBD1 matching 9 bases. The ends lost 5 bases at V and 3 bases at J; junction bases unmatched: 4. CDR1 and CDR2 from the germline V gene are MNHNS and SASEGT. The CDR3 has 14 amino acids. CDR3 nucleotides: TGTGCCAGCAGTAAGGACAGGGGCGAAGAGACCCAGTACTTC. It specifies CASSKDRGEETQYF.

As concerns this clone: Other DNA sequences in this specimen translate into the identical CDR3. This chain links TRBV5-4 with TRBJ2-5; D possibly corresponds to TRBD2 (5 bases). The germline V and J ends were trimmed by 1 base and 7 bases, with 11 bases remaining between them. CDR1 SGHNT and CDR2 YYREEE come from the germline V gene (reference sequence). This CDR3 is built from 13 residues. CDR3 coding DNA: TGTGCCAGCAGCTTGTGGGGAGAGGCGACCCAGTACTTC. The encoded protein is CASSLWGEATQYF.

The V and J genes are TRBV19 and TRBJ2-6, with TRBD2 as a possible D gene (7 bases). The V gene lost 5 bases and the J gene lost 0 bases, with 11 bases spanning the gap. The germline V gene has CDR1 LNHDA and CDR2 SQIVND (reference sequence). CDR3 length: 16 amino acids. This CDR3 reads CASSGGGGSGANVLTF. DNA of the CDR3: TGTGCCAGTAGTGGAGGGGGGGGCTCTGGGGCCAACGTCCTGACTTTC.

This chain uses TRBV28 with TRBJ2-5, with TRBD2 identical over 11 bases. TRBJ2-7 matches the DNA end more closely, so the J call is doubtful. CDR1 is MDHEN, CDR2 SYDVKM, per germline. The CDR3 has 17 residues. The CDR3 DNA reads as TGTGCCAGCAGTTTATCACTAGCGGGAGAGCGGTCCTACGAGCAGTACTTC. Its protein product is CASSLSLAGERSYEQYF.

The V call is TRBV2, the J call TRBJ1-2, with a possible D match to TRBD1 (5 bases). The ends were cut back, 7 bases at V and 3 bases at J, with 15 bases in the middle. The length of the CDR3 is 14 residues. The V gene's germline CDR1 is SNHLY and CDR2 FYNNEI. The CDR3 here is CASTTTGDYYGYTF. The CDR3 DNA is TGTGCCAGCACCACTACGGGGGATTACTATGGCTACACCTTC.

This clone occurred a few times. The V call is TRBV5-1, the J call TRBJ2-5; D not resolved. Germline CDR1 SGHRS, CDR2 YFSETQ. The CDR3 length is 14 residues. V lost 1 base and J lost 2, with 9 bases in between. The chain's CDR3 is CASSLSVLQETQYF. The CDR3 DNA sequence: TGCGCCAGCAGCTTGTCCGTCCTTCAAGAGACCCAGTACTTC.

Regarding this clone: The same CDR3 is also encoded by other DNA sequences in this sample. This chain joins TRBV11-2 and TRBJ1-6; D remains unclear. Per the germline V gene, CDR1 is SGHAT and CDR2 is FQNNGV. The V gene lost 1 base and the J gene lost 7 bases, with 8 bases spanning the gap. The CDR3 covers 14 residues. This CDR3 is CASSLVGGNSPLHF. CDR3 nucleotides: TGTGCCAGCAGCTTAGTGGGCGGGAATTCACCCCTCCACTTT.

This rearrangement joins TRBV5-1 to TRBJ2-5, with 7 bases matching TRBD2. The V gene's germline CDR1 is SGHRS and CDR2 YFSETQ. The CDR3 spans 13 residues. Trimming cost V 4 bases and J 3 bases; bases outside gene matches: 3. CDR3 nucleotides: TGCGCCAGCAGCCCCGGGGGGAAAGAGACCCAGTACTTC. Translating gives CASSPGGKETQYF.

This chain uses TRBV2 with TRBJ2-7; no firm D call. Trimming pared 6 bases from V and 2 bases from J, leaving 14 bases between. The CDR3 is 14 residues long. Germline lookup yields CDR1 SNHLY and CDR2 FYNNEI. In nucleotides, the CDR3 is TGTGCCAGCAGCCAAAGGCAGGAAACCTACGAGCAGTACTTC. As protein: CASSQRQETYEQYF. The full variable domain, in which reference TRBV2 and TRBJ2-7 provide the parts outside the CDR3, is EPEVTQTPSHQVTQMGQEVILRCVPISNHLYFYWYRQILGQKVEFLVSFYNNEISEKSEIFDDQFSVERPDGSNFTLKIRSTKLEDSAMYFCASSQRQETYEQYFGPGTRLTVT.

This clone was seen a single time. V and J are TRBV6-5 and TRBJ2-7; 7 nucleotides agree with TRBD2. CDR1 and CDR2 (germline): MNHEY, SVGAGI. This CDR3 comprises 15 residues. The ends lost 6 bases at V and 3 bases at J; junction bases unmatched: 11. CDR3 sequence reads: CASSDNGEGVYEQYF. In DNA form, the CDR3 reads TGTGCCAGCAGCGACAACGGGGAGGGAGTCTACGAGCAGTACTTC.

J is TRBJ2-3 and V is TRBV9; possibly TRBD1 for D (6 bases). The CDR3 loop spans 16 amino acids. Trimming stripped 0 bases from V and 5 bases from J, with 16 bases between. Germline loops: CDR1 SGDLS, CDR2 YYNGEE. In DNA, the CDR3 is TGTGCCAGCAGCGTAGCTAGAGGGGGATTGGAAGATACGCAGTATTTT. Translating it yields CASSVARGGLEDTQYF.

Here the CDR3 DNA reads TGTGCCAGCAGCCAGAGCGCCGGCCTGTACAATGAGCAGTTCTTC. Protein product: CASSQSAGLYNEQFF. The genes are TRBV11-3 and TRBJ2-1, with no clear D. Germline V gene data show CDR1 as SGHNT and CDR2 as YENEEA. Trimming removed 5 bases from V and 4 bases from J, with 15 bases in between. The CDR3 has 15 residues.

The chain employs TRBV11-3 and TRBJ2-7; 7 bases fit TRBD1. V gave up 1 base and J gave up 3 bases; unmatched junction bases: 3. There are 14 residues in the CDR3. Per the germline V gene, CDR1 is SGHNT and CDR2 is YENEEA. The CDR3 is CASSLGTGVYEQYF. The CDR3 nucleotides read TGTGCCAGCAGCTTAGGGACAGGCGTCTACGAGCAGTACTTC.

CDR3 region: CATSRDLGGYGYTF. The CDR3 DNA is TGTGCCACCAGCAGAGATCTGGGAGGGTATGGCTACACCTTC. This chain joins TRBV15 and TRBJ1-2, with D uncertain. The V end was cut by 0 bases, the J end by 5 bases, with 10 bases between. The CDR3 spans 14 residues. In germline, CDR1 is LNHNV, CDR2 YYDKDF (reference sequence).

Comment on this clone: Sequence at one end of the junction differs from germline and may be a read error. CDR3 DNA sequence: TGTGCCTCCTCGAGCGGTTATAATTCACCCTTCCACTTT. This sequence encodes CASSSGYNSPFHF. The chain recombines TRBV30 with TRBJ1-6; D is unresolved. CDR3 size: 13 residues. Looked up from germline, CDR1 is GTSNPN and CDR2 is SVGIG (reference sequence). The whole variable domain, remainder taken from reference TRBV30 and TRBJ1-6, is SQTIHQWPATLVQPVGSPLSLECTVEGTSNPNLYWYRQAAGRGLQLLFYSVGIGQISSEVPQNLSASRPQDRQFILSSKKLLLSDSGFYLCASSSGYNSPFHFGNGTRLTVT.

The chain carries TRBV14 and TRBJ2-5, with TRBD2 matching over 12 bases. This CDR3 contains 17 residues. In germline, CDR1 is SGHDN, CDR2 FVKESK. J was trimmed by 5 bases and V by 4 bases; bases with no gene match: 11. The CDR3 loop reads CASSRGLAGTGGETQYF. The CDR3 DNA is TGTGCCAGCAGCCGTGGACTAGCGGGGACCGGAGGGGAGACCCAGTACTTC.

This chain links TRBV28 with TRBJ2-5, with TRBD1 identical over 8 bases. Judging by the DNA end, TRBJ2-7 fits better; the J call may be wrong. Germline V gene sequence: CDR1 MDHEN, CDR2 SYDVKM. The CDR3 is 16 amino acids. CDR3 coding DNA: TGTGCCAGCAGTTCTGACGGGACAGGAAAACCCTACGAGCAGTACTTC. Its translation: CASSSDGTGKPYEQYF.

V usage is TRBV13 and J usage is TRBJ1-2; 7 positions match TRBD1. This CDR3 is built from 16 residues. Germline V lookup: CDR1 PRHDT, CDR2 FYEKMQ (reference sequence). Trimming cost V 5 bases and J 6 bases; bases outside gene matches: 15. The CDR3 bases are TGTGCCAGCAGCGAACAGGGGATTCAGGTTGGGGATGGCTACACCTTC. Translated: CASSEQGIQVGDGYTF.

CDR3 region: CASSSERGQGNEQFF. In nucleotides, the CDR3 is TGTGCCAGCAGCTCAGAGCGGGGGCAGGGGAATGAGCAGTTCTTC. The V call is TRBV11-2, the J call TRBJ2-1; 8 bases fit TRBD2. Germline CDR1 reads SGHAT; CDR2 reads FQNNGV. This CDR3 is built from 15 residues. Germline trimming cut 4 bases from V and 7 bases from J; bases unmatched to any gene: 9.

The genes are TRBV4-2 and TRBJ2-7; no clear D gene. The CDR3 is 13 amino acids. The V end was cut by 4 bases, the J end by 3 bases, with 10 bases between. Germline values: CDR1 LGHNA, CDR2 YNFKEQ. The CDR3 DNA reads as TGTGCCAGCAGCCCCGACAATGTCTACGAGCAGTACTTC. The encoded protein is CASSPDNVYEQYF.

The chain has TRBV15 and TRBJ2-2, with TRBD1 as a possible D gene (6 bases). This CDR3 has 17 residues. Germline V CDR1 and CDR2: LNHNV, YYDKDF (reference sequence). V lost 2 bases and J lost 1, with 14 bases in between. The CDR3 here is CATSRSTGILNTGELFF. In DNA, the CDR3 is TGTGCCACCAGCAGAAGTACAGGGATCCTGAACACCGGGGAGCTGTTTTTT.

This rearrangement joins TRBV7-8 to TRBJ2-2; the match to TRBD1 covers 8 bases. V shed 6 bases and J 2 bases; nucleotides not matched to a gene: 5. CDR1 and CDR2 (germline): SGHVS, FQNEAQ. CDR3 size: 15 residues. DNA of the CDR3: TGTGCCAGCAGTACCGGGACAGGAAACACCGGGGAGCTGTTTTTT. Amino acid sequence: CASSTGTGNTGELFF.

CDR3 in amino acids: CASSTRDRAREQYV. CDR3 coding DNA: TGTGCCAGCAGTACCAGGGACAGGGCTCGCGAGCAGTACGTC. J is TRBJ2-7 and V is TRBV6-5; TRBD1 agrees at 9 bases. V was pared by 5 bases and J by 6 bases, with 8 bases of the junction left unmatched. Germline lookup yields CDR1 MNHEY and CDR2 SVGAGI. This CDR3 spans 14 amino acids.

The rearrangement uses TRBV29-1 and TRBJ2-7; tentative D call: TRBD1 (6 bases). Trimming stripped 4 bases from V and 2 bases from J, with 15 bases between. The germline gives CDR1 SQVTM, CDR2 ANQGSEA. The CDR3 loop spans 14 amino acids. The CDR3 sequence is CSVGPRGLAYEQYF. In DNA, the CDR3 is TGCAGCGTTGGACCCAGGGGTTTGGCCTACGAGCAGTACTTC.

This CDR3 is CASSLIRSTDTQYF. As DNA, the CDR3 is TGTGCCAGCAGTTTAATACGGTCGACAGATACGCAGTATTTT. The chain employs TRBV27 and TRBJ2-3; no firm D call. Germline V lookup: CDR1 MNHEY, CDR2 SMNVEV (reference sequence). Trimming cost V 2 bases and J 3 bases, with 9 bases left between them. CDR3 size: 14 residues.